This record covers a single T cell receptor (beta chain). Its antigen is not identified. Adult donors, all healthy and HIV-negative, had no recent acute infections or vaccinations. The data stem from a study of shared clonotypes between healthy human individuals. Study-wide points: About 5% of naive CD4 clonotypes were shared across several donors.

Assay used: immunoSEQ multiplex PCR; TCRdb lists only in-frame clones, some missing. This sample has roughly 2.5 million clones; roughly nine tenths occur once, and the top ten carry more than 0.12%. V was shortened by 2 bases and J by 5 bases, with 15 bases between the two germline ends. The CDR3 sequence is 15 residues long. Germline CDR1 and CDR2: MDHEN and SYDVKM. This chain links TRBV28 with TRBJ2-5; possibly TRBD1 for D (7 bases). This receptor was identified in a man aged 18 to 29 in good health. The sequenced sample consisted of naive CD4+ T cells sorted from blood. Documented subset: CD45RA+ positively selected. The CDR3 reads CASSLPQGGAETQYF. The CDR3 DNA follows: TGTGCCAGCAGTTTACCCCAGGGGGGCGCGGAGACCCAGTACTTC.